This T cell receptor (beta chain) comes out of a study of cytomegalovirus exposure and HLA in healthy donors. Study-wide results and caveats: Reports described diagnosis of cytomegalovirus status by the classifier as highly specific and sensitive. The study flagged 150 to 200 TCR beta chains as cytomegalovirus-associated.

Concerning this clone itself: Antigen specificity is unknown.

The assay was immunoSEQ multiplex PCR, and TCRdb's table has in-frame clones only and misses some. The table shows under 300,000 clones, with around 89% occurring only once. CDR1 is MNHEY and CDR2 is SMNVEV in the germline V gene (reference sequence). The CDR3 has 17 amino acids. V dropped 6 bases and J dropped 3; count of bases not matched to a gene: 9. The TCR was taken from a woman between 18 and 29 years old in good health and CMV-seronegative. The chain joins TRBV27 to TRBJ2-5; 14 bases align to TRBD2. Input material: PBMCs. This CDR3 is CASRTLPGLAGEETQYF. CDR3 nucleotide sequence: TGTGCCAGCAGAACCCTCCCGGGACTAGCGGGAGAAGAGACCCAGTACTTC.